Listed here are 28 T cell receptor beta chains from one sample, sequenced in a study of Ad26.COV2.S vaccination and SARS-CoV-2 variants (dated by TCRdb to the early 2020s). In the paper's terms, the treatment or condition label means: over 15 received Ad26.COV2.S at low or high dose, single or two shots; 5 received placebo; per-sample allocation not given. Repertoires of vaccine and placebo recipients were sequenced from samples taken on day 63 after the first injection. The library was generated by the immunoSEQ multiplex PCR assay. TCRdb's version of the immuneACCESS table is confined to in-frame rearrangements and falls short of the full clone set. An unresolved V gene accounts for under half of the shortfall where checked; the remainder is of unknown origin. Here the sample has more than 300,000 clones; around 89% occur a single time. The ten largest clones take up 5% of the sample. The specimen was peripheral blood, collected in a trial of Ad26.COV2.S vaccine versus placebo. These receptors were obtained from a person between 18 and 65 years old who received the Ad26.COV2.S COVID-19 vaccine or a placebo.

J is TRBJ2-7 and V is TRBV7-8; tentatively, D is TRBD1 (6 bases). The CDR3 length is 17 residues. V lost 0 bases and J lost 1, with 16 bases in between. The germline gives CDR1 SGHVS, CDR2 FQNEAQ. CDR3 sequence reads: CASSLAFRRGWSYEQYF. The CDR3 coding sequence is TGTGCCAGCAGCTTAGCATTCCGCAGGGGTTGGTCCTACGAGCAGTACTTC.

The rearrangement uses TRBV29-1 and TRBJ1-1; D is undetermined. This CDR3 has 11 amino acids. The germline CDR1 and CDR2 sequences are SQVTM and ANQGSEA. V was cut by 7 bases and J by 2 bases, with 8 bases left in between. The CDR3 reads CSAQENTEAFF. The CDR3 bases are TGCAGCGCGCAGGAAAACACTGAAGCTTTCTTT.

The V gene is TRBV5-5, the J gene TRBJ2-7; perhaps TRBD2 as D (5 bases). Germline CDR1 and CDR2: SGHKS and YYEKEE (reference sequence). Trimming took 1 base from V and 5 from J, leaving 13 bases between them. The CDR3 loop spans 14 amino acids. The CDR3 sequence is CASSLRESTHEQYF. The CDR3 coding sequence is TGTGCCAGCAGCTTGAGGGAGTCTACCCACGAGCAGTACTTC.

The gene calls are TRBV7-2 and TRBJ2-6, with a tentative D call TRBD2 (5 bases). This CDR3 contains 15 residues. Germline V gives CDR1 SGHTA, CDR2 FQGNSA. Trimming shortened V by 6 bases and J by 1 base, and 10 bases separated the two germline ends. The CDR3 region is CASRKGVSGANVLTF. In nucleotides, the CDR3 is TGTGCCAGCAGGAAGGGAGTGTCTGGGGCCAACGTCCTGACTTTC.

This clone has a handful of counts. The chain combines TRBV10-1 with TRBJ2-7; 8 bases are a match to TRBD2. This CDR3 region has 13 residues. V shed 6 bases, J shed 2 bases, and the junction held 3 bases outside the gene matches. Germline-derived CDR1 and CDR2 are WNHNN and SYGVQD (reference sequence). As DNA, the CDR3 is TGCGCCAGCAGCAGGGGACTAGCCTACGAGCAGTACTTC. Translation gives CASSRGLAYEQYF.

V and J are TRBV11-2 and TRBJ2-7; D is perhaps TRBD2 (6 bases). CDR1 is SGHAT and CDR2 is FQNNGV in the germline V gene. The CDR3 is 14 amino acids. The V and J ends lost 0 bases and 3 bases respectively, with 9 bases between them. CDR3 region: CASSLEGRHYEQYF. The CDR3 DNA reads TGTGCCAGCAGCTTAGAGGGGAGGCACTACGAGCAGTACTTC.

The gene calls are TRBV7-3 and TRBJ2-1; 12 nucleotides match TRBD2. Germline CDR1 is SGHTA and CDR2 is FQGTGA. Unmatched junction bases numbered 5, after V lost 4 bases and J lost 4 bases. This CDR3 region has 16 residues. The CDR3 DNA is TGTGCCAGCAGCTCAAAGGGGACTAGCGGGTACAATGAGCAGTTCTTC. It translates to CASSSKGTSGYNEQFF.

CDR3 in DNA: TGTGCCAGCAGTCCCCTGGGGGAAGGGGCCAACGTCCTGACTTTC. Its translation: CASSPLGEGANVLTF. The genes are TRBV28 and TRBJ2-6; D is tentatively TRBD1 or TRBD2 (5 bases each). Trimming shortened V by 5 bases and J by 4 bases, and 12 bases separated the two germline ends. Germline V gene data show CDR1 as MDHEN and CDR2 as SYDVKM. The CDR3 is made up of 15 amino acids.

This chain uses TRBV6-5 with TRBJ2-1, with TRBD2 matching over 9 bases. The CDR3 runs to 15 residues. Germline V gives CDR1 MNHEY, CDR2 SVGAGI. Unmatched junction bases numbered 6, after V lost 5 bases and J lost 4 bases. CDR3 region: CASSRVAGGYNEQFF. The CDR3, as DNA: TGTGCCAGCAGTCGGGTTGCGGGAGGGTACAATGAGCAGTTCTTC.

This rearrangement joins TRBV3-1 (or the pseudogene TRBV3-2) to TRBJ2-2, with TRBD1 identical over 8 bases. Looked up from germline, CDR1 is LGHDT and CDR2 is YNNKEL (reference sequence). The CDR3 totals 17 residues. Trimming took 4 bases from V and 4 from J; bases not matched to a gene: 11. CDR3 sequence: CASSPQIGTGPTGELFF. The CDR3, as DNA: TGTGCCAGCAGCCCGCAAATCGGGACAGGCCCCACCGGGGAGCTGTTTTTT.

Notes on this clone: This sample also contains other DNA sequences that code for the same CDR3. Here the CDR3 DNA reads TGTGCCAGCAGCTTATCAACGAACACTGAAGCTTTCTTT. Translation gives CASSLSTNTEAFF. V gene TRBV11-3 combines with J gene TRBJ1-1; the D is unclear. The germline gives CDR1 SGHNT, CDR2 YENEEA. The CDR3 contains 13 residues. Between the trimmed V and J ends, which lost 2 bases and 1 base, there was a span of 5 bases.

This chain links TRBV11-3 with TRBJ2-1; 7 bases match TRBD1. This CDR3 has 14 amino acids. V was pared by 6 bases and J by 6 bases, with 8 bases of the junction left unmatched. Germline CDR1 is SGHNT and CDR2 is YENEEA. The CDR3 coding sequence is TGTGCCAGCAGTAAATACCGGGACAGCAATGAGCAGTTCTTC. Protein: CASSKYRDSNEQFF.

The CDR3 sequence is CASRDSGDHEQYF. The CDR3 bases are TGTGCCAGCCGGGACAGTGGGGACCACGAGCAGTACTTC. V and J are TRBV6-5 and TRBJ2-7; 7 nucleotides line up with TRBD1. Unmatched junction bases numbered 9, after V lost 8 bases and J lost 5 bases. The V gene's germline CDR1 is MNHEY and CDR2 SVGAGI. This CDR3 spans 13 amino acids.

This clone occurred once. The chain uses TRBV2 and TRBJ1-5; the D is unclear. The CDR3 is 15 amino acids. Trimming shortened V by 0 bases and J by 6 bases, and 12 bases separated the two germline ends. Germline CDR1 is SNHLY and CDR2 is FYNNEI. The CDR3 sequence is CASSEAWEVLQPQHF. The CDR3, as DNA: TGTGCCAGCAGTGAAGCGTGGGAGGTTCTTCAGCCCCAGCATTTT. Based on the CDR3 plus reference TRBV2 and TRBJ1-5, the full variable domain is EPEVTQTPSHQVTQMGQEVILRCVPISNHLYFYWYRQILGQKVEFLVSFYNNEISEKSEIFDDQFSVERPDGSNFTLKIRSTKLEDSAMYFCASSEAWEVLQPQHFGDGTRLSIL.

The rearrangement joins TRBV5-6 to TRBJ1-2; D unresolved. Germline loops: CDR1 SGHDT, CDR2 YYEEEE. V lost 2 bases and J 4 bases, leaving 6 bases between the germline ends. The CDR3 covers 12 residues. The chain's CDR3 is CASSLPSYGYTF. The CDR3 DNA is TGTGCCAGCAGCTTACCATCCTATGGCTACACCTTC.

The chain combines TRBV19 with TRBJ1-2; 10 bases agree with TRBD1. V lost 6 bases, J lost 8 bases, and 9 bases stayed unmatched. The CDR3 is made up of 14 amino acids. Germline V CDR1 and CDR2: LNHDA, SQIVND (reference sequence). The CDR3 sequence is CASSGRDRGPGYTF. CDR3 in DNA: TGTGCCAGTAGCGGCCGGGACAGGGGACCGGGCTACACCTTC. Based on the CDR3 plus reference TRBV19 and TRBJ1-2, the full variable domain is DGGITQSPKYLFRKEGQNVTLSCEQNLNHDAMYWYRQDPGQGLRLIYYSQIVNDFQKGDIAEGYSVSREKKESFPLTVTSAQKNPTAFYLCASSGRDRGPGYTFGSGTRLTVV.

CDR3 region: CASRTPSSVVRWFF. The DNA for the CDR3 is TGTGCCAGCAGAACACCGTCTAGTGTTGTTAGATGGTTCTTC. The chain joins TRBV27 to TRBJ2-1; D is unclear. Deletions cut 6 bases from V and 15 bases from J, with 24 bases between. The CDR3 is 14 amino acids. Germline CDR1 MNHEY, CDR2 SMNVEV (reference sequence).

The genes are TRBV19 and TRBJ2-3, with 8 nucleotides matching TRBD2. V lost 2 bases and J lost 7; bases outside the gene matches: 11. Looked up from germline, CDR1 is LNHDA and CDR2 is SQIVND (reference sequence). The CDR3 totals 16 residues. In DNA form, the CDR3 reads TGTGCCAGTAGTATACTAAACGGGGGGGCGCGACATACGCAGTATTTT. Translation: CASSILNGGARHTQYF.

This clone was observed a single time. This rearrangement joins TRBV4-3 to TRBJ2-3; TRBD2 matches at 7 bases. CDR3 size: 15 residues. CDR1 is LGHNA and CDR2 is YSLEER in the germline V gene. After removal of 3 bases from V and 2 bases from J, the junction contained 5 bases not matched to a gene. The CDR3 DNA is TGCGCCAGCAGCCAGACTAGCTTATTCACAGATACGCAGTATTTT. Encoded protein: CASSQTSLFTDTQYF.

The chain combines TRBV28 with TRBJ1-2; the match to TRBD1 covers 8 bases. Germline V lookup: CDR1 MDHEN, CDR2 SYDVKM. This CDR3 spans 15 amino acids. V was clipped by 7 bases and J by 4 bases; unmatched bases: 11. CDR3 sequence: CASTPTGQVIYGYTF. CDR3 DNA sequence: TGTGCCAGCACCCCGACGGGACAGGTCATCTATGGCTACACCTTC.

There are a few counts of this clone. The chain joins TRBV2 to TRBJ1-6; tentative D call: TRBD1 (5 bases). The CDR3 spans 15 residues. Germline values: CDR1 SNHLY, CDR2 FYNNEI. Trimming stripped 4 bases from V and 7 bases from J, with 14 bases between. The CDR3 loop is CASSVTGTFNSPLHF. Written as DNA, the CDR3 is TGTGCCAGCAGTGTCACCGGGACCTTCAATTCACCCCTCCACTTT.

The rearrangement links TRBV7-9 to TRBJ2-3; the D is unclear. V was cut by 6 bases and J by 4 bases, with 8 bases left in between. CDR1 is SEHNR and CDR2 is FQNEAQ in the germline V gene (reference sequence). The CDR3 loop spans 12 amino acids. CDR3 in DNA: TGTGCCAGCAGACAACTGGCAGATACGCAGTATTTT. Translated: CASRQLADTQYF.

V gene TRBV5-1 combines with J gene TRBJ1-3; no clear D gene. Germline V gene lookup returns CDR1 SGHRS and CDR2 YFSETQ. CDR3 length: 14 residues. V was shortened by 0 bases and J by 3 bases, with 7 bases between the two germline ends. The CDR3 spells CASSLVGFGNTIYF. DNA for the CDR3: TGCGCCAGCAGCTTGGTGGGGTTTGGAAACACCATATATTTT.

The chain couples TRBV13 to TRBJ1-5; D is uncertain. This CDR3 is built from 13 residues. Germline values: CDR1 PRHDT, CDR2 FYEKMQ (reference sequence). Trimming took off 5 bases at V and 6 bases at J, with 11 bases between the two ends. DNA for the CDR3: TGTGCCAGCAGCACACGAGAGACTCAGCCCCAGCATTTT. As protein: CASSTRETQPQHF.

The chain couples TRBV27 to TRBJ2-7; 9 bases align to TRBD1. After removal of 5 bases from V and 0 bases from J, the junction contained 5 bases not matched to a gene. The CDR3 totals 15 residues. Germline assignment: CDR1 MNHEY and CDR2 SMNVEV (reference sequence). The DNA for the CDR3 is TGTGCCAGCAGTCACCGGACAGGGGTCTCCTACGAGCAGTACTTC. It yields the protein CASSHRTGVSYEQYF.

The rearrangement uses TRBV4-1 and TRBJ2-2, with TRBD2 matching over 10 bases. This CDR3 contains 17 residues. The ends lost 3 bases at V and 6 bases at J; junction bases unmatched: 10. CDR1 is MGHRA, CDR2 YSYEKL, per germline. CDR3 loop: CASSQRPSGREAGELFF. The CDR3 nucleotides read TGCGCCAGCAGCCAGCGACCCAGCGGGAGGGAAGCCGGGGAGCTGTTTTTT.

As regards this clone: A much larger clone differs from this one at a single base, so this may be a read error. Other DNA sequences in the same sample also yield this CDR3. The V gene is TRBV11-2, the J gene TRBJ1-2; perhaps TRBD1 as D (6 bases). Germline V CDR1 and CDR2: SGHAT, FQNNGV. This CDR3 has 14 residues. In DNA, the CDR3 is TGTGCCAGCAGCTTAGCGGGGGGGCTCTATGGCTACACCTTT. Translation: CASSLAGGLYGYTF.

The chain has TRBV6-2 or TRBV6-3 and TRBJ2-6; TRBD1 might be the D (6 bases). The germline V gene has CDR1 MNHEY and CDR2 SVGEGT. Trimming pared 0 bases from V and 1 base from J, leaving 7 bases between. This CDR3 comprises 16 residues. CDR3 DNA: TGTGCCAGCAGTTACTCGGGGGCATCTGGGGCCAACGTCCTGACTTTC. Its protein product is CASSYSGASGANVLTF.